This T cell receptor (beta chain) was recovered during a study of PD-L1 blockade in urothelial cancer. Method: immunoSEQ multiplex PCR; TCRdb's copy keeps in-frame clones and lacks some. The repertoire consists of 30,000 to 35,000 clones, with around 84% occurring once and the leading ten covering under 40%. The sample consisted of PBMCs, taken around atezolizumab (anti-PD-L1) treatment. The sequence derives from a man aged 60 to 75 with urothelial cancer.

This CDR3 is CASSIAGVLVNEQFF. DNA of the CDR3: TGTGCCAGTAGTATAGCGGGAGTCCTGGTCAATGAGCAGTTCTTC. This chain connects TRBV19 to TRBJ2-1, with D possibly TRBD2 on 6 matching bases. CDR3 size: 15 residues. V lost 1 base and J 6 bases, leaving 13 bases between the germline ends. The germline gives CDR1 LNHDA, CDR2 SQIVND (reference sequence).